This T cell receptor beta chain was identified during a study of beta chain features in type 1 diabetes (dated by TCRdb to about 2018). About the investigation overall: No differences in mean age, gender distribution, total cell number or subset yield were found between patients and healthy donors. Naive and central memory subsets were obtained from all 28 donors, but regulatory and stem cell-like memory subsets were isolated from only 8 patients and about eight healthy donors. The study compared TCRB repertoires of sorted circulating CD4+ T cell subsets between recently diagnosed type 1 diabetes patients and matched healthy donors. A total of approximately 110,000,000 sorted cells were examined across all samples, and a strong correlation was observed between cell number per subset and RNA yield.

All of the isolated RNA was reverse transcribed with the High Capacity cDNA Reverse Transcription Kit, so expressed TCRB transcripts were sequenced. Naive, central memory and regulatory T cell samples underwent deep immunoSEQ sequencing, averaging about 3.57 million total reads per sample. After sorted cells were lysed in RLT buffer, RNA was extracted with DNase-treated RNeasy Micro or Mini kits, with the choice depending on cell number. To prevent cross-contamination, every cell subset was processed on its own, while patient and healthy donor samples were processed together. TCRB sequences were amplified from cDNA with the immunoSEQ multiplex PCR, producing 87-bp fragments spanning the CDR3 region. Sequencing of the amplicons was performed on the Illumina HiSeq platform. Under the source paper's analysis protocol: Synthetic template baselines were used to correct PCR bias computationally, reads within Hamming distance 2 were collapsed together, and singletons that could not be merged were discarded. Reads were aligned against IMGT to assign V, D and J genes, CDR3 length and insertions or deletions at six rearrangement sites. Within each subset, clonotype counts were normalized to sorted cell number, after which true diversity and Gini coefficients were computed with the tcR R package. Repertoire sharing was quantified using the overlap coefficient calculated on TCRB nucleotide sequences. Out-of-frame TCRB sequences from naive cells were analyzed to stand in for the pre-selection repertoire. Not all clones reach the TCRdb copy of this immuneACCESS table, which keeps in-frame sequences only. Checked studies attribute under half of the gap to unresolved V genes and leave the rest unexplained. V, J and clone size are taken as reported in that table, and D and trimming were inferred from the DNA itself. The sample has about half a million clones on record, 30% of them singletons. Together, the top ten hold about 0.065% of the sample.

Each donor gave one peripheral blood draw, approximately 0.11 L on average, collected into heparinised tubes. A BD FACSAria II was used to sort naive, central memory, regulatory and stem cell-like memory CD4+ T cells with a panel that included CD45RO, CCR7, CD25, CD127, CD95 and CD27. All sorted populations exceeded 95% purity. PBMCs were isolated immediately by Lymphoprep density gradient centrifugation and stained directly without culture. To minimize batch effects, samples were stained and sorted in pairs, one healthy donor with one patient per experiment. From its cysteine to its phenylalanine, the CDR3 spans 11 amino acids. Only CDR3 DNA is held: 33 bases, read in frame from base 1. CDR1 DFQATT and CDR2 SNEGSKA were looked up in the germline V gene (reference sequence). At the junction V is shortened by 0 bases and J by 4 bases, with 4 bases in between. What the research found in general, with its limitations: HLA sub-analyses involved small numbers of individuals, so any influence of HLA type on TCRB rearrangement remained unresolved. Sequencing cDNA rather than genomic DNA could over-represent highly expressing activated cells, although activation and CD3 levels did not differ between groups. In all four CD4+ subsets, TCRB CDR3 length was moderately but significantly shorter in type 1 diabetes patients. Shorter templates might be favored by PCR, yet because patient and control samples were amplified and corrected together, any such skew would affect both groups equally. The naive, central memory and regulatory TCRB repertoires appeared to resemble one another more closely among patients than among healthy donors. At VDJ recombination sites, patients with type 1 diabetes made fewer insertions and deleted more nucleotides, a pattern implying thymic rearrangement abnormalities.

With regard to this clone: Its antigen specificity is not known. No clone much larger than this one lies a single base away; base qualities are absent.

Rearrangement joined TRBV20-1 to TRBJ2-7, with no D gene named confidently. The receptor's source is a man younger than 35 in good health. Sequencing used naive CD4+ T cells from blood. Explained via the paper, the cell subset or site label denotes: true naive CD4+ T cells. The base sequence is TGCAGTGCTAGAGATTGGTACGAGCAGTACTTC. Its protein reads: CSARDWYEQYF.